This T cell receptor beta chain is drawn from a study of blood T cell repertoires in COVID-19. The CDR3 contains 14 residues. V lost 5 bases and J 6 bases, leaving 14 bases between the germline ends. CDR1 MDHEN and CDR2 SYDVKM come from the germline V gene. Clones were sequenced by immunoSEQ multiplex PCR, and TCRdb holds only the in-frame ones, with some missing. The sample lists some 320,000 clones; under 95% were seen once. Sequenced input: PBMCs or T cells enriched from blood (not recorded which). The chain links TRBV28 to TRBJ1-5; D gene uncertain. This clonotype originated in a man aged 55 to 70 who had recovered from COVID-19. The chain's CDR3 is CASSTGSSGQPQHF. CDR3 sequence (DNA): TGTGCCAGCAGTACCGGGTCGTCGGGTCAGCCCCAGCATTTT.